There are many counts of the clone carrying this T cell receptor beta chain. What it recognizes is unknown. Reverse transcription of all isolated RNA meant that expressed TCRB transcripts were sequenced. Assay: immunoSEQ multiplex PCR; the TCRdb copy retains only in-frame clones and omits some. The sample lists hundreds of thousands of clones, 11% to 15% seen once, with approximately 0.038% in the top ten. This sample was taken from a study of beta chain features in type 1 diabetes. The study's findings and limits: The study found that naive, central memory and Treg TCRB repertoires appeared more similar in patients than in healthy donors.

The length of the CDR3 is 12 residues. Germline V gives CDR1 SEHNR, CDR2 FQNEAQ (reference sequence). V lost 9 bases to trimming and J lost 8 bases, with 14 bases between them. The origin of this receptor is a man in his thirties or forties in good health. The material sequenced was naive CD4+ T cells from blood. The rearrangement uses TRBV7-9 and TRBJ2-1, with TRBD2 as a possible D gene (6 bases). This CDR3 reads CASPEGPDEQFF. In nucleotides, the CDR3 is TGTGCCAGTCCGGAGGGGCCCGATGAGCAGTTCTTC.